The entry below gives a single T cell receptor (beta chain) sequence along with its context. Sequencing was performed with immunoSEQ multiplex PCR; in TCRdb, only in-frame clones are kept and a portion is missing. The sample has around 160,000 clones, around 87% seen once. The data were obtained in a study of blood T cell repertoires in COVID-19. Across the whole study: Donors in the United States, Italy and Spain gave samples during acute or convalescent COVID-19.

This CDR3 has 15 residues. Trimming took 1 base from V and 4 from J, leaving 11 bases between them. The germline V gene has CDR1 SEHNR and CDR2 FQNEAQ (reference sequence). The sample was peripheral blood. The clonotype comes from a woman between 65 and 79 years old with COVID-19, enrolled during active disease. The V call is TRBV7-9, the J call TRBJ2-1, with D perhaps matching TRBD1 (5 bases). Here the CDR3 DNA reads TGTGCCAGCAGCTTAGGAAGGGGCGCTTACAATGAGCAGTTCTTC. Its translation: CASSLGRGAYNEQFF. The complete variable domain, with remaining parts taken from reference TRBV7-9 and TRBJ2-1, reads DTGVSQNPRHKITKRGQNVTFRCDPISEHNRLYWYRQTLGQGPEFLTYFQNEAQLEKSRLLSDRFSAERPKGSFSTLEIQRTEQGDSAMYLCASSLGRGAYNEQFFGPGTRLTVL.